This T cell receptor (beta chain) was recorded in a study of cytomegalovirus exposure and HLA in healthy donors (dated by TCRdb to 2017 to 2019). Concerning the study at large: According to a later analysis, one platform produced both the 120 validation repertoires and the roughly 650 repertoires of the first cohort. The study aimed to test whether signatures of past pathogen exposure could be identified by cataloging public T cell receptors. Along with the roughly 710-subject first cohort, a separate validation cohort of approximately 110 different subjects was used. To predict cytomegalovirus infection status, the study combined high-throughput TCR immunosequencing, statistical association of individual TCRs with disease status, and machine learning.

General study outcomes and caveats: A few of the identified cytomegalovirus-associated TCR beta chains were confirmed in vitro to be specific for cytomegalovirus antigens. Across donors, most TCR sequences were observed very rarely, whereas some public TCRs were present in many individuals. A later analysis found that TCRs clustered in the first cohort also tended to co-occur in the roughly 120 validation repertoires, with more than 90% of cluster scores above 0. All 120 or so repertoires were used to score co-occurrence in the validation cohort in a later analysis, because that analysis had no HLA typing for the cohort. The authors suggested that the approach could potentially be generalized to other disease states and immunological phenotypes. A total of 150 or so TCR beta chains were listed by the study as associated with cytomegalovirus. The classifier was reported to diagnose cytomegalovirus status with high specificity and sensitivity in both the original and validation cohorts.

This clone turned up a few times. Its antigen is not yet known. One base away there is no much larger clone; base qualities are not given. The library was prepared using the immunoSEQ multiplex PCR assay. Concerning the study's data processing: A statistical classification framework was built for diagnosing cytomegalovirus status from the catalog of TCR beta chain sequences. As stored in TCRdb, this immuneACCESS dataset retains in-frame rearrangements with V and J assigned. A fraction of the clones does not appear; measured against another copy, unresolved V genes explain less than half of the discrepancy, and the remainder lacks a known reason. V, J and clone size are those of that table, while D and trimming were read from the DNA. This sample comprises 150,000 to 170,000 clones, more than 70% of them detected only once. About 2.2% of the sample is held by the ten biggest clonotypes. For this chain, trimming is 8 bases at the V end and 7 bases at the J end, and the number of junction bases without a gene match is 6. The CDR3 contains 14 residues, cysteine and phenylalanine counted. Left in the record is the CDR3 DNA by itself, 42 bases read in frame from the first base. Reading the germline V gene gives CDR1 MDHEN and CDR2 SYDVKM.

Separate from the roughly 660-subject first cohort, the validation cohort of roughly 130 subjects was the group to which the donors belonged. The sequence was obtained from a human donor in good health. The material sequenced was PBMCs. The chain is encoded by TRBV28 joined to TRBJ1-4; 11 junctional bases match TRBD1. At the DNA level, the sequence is TGTGCCAGCGGAAAGGACAGGGGGCGTGAAAAACTGTTTTTT. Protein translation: CASGKDRGREKLFF.